The clone carrying this T cell receptor beta chain was seen ten or more times. The identical CDR3 is also encoded by other nucleotide sequences in the sample. The data were obtained in a study of shared clonotypes between healthy human individuals. Trimming took 4 bases from V and 4 from J, leaving 21 bases between them. The CDR3 loop spans 16 amino acids. Germline loops: CDR1 SGDLS, CDR2 YYNGEE. Profiled with immunoSEQ multiplex PCR; TCRdb holds only in-frame clones, not every one. The sample holds 900,000 to 1,200,000 clones, 75% to 85% seen once. The material sequenced was memory CD4+ T cells from PBMCs. Subset indicated: CD45RA-negative fraction. This clonotype originated in a man in his late teens or twenties in good health. Some clones in this sample may be carry-over from other donors' samples. The rearrangement uses TRBV9 and TRBJ2-7, with D possibly matching TRBD1 (6 bases). This chain's CDR3 is CASSPSPLARGYEQYF. The DNA of the CDR3 is TGTGCCAGCAGCCCGAGCCCCCTAGCAAGGGGGTACGAGCAGTACTTC.